The 7 T cell receptor beta chains reported below all come from one sample, sequenced in a study of control samples from healthy donors and cancer patients. Only in-frame clones appear in the TCRdb table, and some are missing; sequencing was by immunoSEQ multiplex PCR. The repertoire holds around 170,000 clones, with nearly 90% as singletons. The sequencing input was blood. The receptors were sampled from a woman aged 45-65 years in good health.

This clone has just one count. This sequence joins TRBV12-2 and TRBJ1-1. TRBV12-2 is a pseudogene segment. CDR3 length equals 15 residues. This chain's CDR3 is CASRLAYRGNTEAFF. The CDR3, as DNA: TGTGCAAGTCGCTTAGCGTACAGAGGAAACACTGAAGCTTTCTTT.

Concerning this clone itself: One junction end disagrees with the germline gene, perhaps due to a read error. This sample includes further DNA sequences coding for the same CDR3. The rearrangement uses TRBV5-1 and TRBJ2-7, with 8 bases aligning to TRBD2. This CDR3 is 15 amino acids long. The germline V gene has CDR1 SGHRS and CDR2 YFSETQ. The CDR3 sequence is CASSPQGAGAYEQYF. CDR3 in DNA: TGCGCCAGCAGCCCCCAAGGAGCGGGAGCCTACGAGCAGTATTTC.

The chain uses TRBV3-1 (or the pseudogene TRBV3-2) and TRBJ2-1, with D possibly being TRBD2 (5 bases). CDR3 length equals 12 residues. The V and J ends lost 4 bases and 7 bases respectively, with 8 bases between them. Germline-derived CDR1 and CDR2 are LGHDT and YNNKEL (reference sequence). The CDR3 sequence is CASSPRENEQFF. Here the CDR3 DNA reads TGTGCCAGCAGCCCGAGGGAAAATGAGCAGTTCTTC.

The V gene is TRBV3-1 (or the pseudogene TRBV3-2), the J gene TRBJ2-4; no firm D call. The V gene lost 3 bases and the J gene lost 0 bases, with 12 bases spanning the gap. The CDR3 sequence is 16 residues long. From germline, CDR1 is LGHDT and CDR2 YNNKEL (reference sequence). The CDR3 loop is CASSHYRELAKNIQYF. CDR3 in DNA: TGTGCCAGCAGCCATTACAGAGAACTAGCCAAAAACATTCAGTACTTC.

This clone was found a few times. CDR3 residues: CASSYRGGTSITVNEQFF. Here the CDR3 DNA reads TGTGCCAGCAGTTACCGGGGGGGGACTAGTATAACAGTCAATGAGCAGTTCTTC. The rearrangement links TRBV6-2 or TRBV6-3 to TRBJ2-1; 8 nucleotides align to TRBD2. Germline loops: CDR1 MNHEY, CDR2 SVGEGT. V was clipped by 2 bases and J by 6 bases; unmatched bases: 15. CDR3 size: 18 residues.

The chain links TRBV9 to TRBJ2-3; D not resolved. V was shortened by 2 bases and J by 3 bases, with 13 bases between the two germline ends. The CDR3 runs to 15 residues. Germline CDR1 reads SGDLS; CDR2 reads YYNGEE. The CDR3 DNA sequence: TGTGCCAGCAGCGTCGGAACTCCTAATACAGATACGCAGTATTTT. It encodes CASSVGTPNTDTQYF.

V is TRBV9 and J is TRBJ2-5; D ambiguous. CDR1 is SGDLS and CDR2 is YYNGEE in the germline V gene. Trimming shortened V by 3 bases and J by 2 bases, and 11 bases separated the two germline ends. The CDR3 sequence is 14 residues long. The CDR3 loop reads CASSEDGLQETQYF. The CDR3 DNA follows: TGTGCCAGCAGCGAGGACGGGTTACAAGAGACCCAGTACTTC.